In this sample, the clone carrying this T cell receptor beta chain turned up once. The V gene's germline CDR1 is SGHRS and CDR2 YFSETQ. V was pared by 0 bases and J by 3 bases, with 10 bases between. CDR3 size: 15 residues. The data were taken from a study of T cell responses to AZD1222 COVID-19 vaccine. Measured with immunoSEQ multiplex PCR; TCRdb has only the in-frame clones, and not every one. The sample lists about 130,000 clones; over 75% were seen once. This material consisted of peripheral blood, taken on day 0 of AZD1222 vaccination. This receptor was identified in an adult in good health. V usage is TRBV5-1 and J usage is TRBJ2-1; D might be TRBD1 or TRBD2, each matching 5 bases. CDR3 DNA: TGCGCCAGCAGCTTGGTAGGGGACCACTACAATGAGCAGTTCTTC. Protein product: CASSLVGDHYNEQFF. The variable domain in full, completed from reference TRBV5-1 and TRBJ2-1, reads KAGVTQTPRYLIKTRGQQVTLSCSPISGHRSVSWYQQTPGQGLQFLFEYFSETQRNKGNFPGRFSGRQFSNSRSEMNVSTLELGDSALYLCASSLVGDHYNEQFFGPGTRLTVL.